These 13 T cell receptor beta chains were all obtained from the same sample, sequenced in a study of CD8+ T cells in alopecia areata. Sequencing templates came from extracted RNA that was reverse transcribed into cDNA. The repertoire was sequenced with immunoSEQ multiplex PCR; TCRdb's copy has only in-frame clones and lacks some. The sample shows around 290,000 clones, none of them appearing just once. Cutaneous lymph node cells were pooled, and they were sorted using CD4, CD8alpha, NKG2D, NKG2ACE and other markers. The sequenced material came from CD4+ T cells sorted from a lymph node. These receptors were taken from a C3H/HeJ mouse with alopecia areata. This line is of MHC haplotype H2-k.

A word on this clone: Genes and germline come from the mouse. The read ends 4 residues before the CDR3 terminus; that terminus is restored from the germline J gene. This chain uses TRBV1 with TRBJ2-2; TRBD1 is a possible D gene (6 bases). With 0 bases removed from V and 4 bases from J, the gap between germline ends came to 12 bases. The germline V gene encodes CDR1 NSQYPW and CDR2 LRSPGD (reference sequence). The length of the CDR3 is 16 residues. The sequenced part of the CDR3 DNA is TGCACCTGCAGTGCAGACGGACAAGGGGGCACCGGG. Residues: CTCSADGQGGTG. The full-length CDR3 reads as CTCSADGQGGTGQLYF.

This clone has only a few counts. Each gene name is a mouse one. The read comes to an end 4 residues before the CDR3 does, leaving the germline J gene to fill in the end. The gene calls are TRBV16 and TRBJ1-1, with D possibly being TRBD1 (5 bases). This CDR3 has 17 residues. V lost 1 base, J lost 0 bases, and 15 bases lay in between. Germline values: CDR1 SGHSA, CDR2 FRNQAP. Here the CDR3 reads CASSLGDGQIANTEVFF. CDR3 DNA (partial): TGTGCAAGCAGCTTAGGGGATGGACAAATTGCAAACACA.

A note on this clone: The germline and genes are mouse ones. The CDR3 is cut off 4 residues early in the read; its end comes from the germline J gene. The sample has other DNA sequences that encode this CDR3 too. This rearrangement joins TRBV31 to TRBJ2-1, with TRBD2 identical over 11 bases. The CDR3 is made up of 15 amino acids. The trim removed 3 bases at V and 3 bases at J, leaving 4 bases unmatched. The germline V gene encodes CDR1 GKSSPN and CDR2 SITVG. CDR3 region: CAWSSGTGGYAEQFF. CDR3 DNA (partial): TGTGCCTGGAGCTCCGGGACTGGGGGCTATGCT.

This clone was recorded a few times. Gene and germline names: mouse. The sequence runs out 4 residues before the end of the CDR3; the remainder is reconstructed from the germline J gene. This chain joins TRBV19 and TRBJ2-3; 10 bases are a match to TRBD2. The V segment lost 3 bases and the J segment 0 bases; nucleotides outside the gene matches: 7. The CDR3 covers 17 residues. CDR1 is FNHDT and CDR2 is SITEND in the germline V gene (reference sequence). CDR3 protein: CASSTNWGGGSAETLYF. Incomplete CDR3 DNA: TGTGCCAGCAGTACAAACTGGGGGGGAGGGAGTGCAGAA.

The sample holds a few counts of this clone. Gene names and germline match the mouse. The CDR3 bases that were read are TGTGCCAGCAGTACGACTGGGGGGAGCTCCTAT. It specifies CASSTTGGSSY. The complete CDR3 protein is CASSTTGGSSYEQYF. The V gene is TRBV19, the J gene TRBJ2-7, with 10 positions matching TRBD2. The CDR3 is cut off 4 residues early in the read; its end comes from the germline J gene. The J segment lost 0 bases and the V segment lost 3 bases, leaving 3 bases of the junction unmatched. This CDR3 region has 15 residues. CDR1 is FNHDT and CDR2 is SITEND in the germline V gene (reference sequence).

A remark on this clone: Germline and genes: mouse. This CDR3 reads CASSRHPNSDYTF. CDR3 DNA, as far as it was read: TGTGCTAGCAGTAGACATCCAAACTCC. This chain connects TRBV17 to TRBJ1-2; D unresolved. Read data end 4 residues before the CDR3 end; the end is taken from the germline J gene. V lost 2 bases and J lost 0, with 4 bases in between. The germline gives CDR1 MNHDT, CDR2 YYDKIL. The CDR3 totals 13 residues.

This clone has at least ten counts. The gene names given are mouse names. The read ends 4 residues early relative to the CDR3; the germline J gene fills the gap. Other nucleotide sequences in the sample specify the same CDR3. The V and J genes are TRBV19 and TRBJ2-7, with a weak D call TRBD1 (5 bases). This CDR3 spans 12 amino acids. Germline loops: CDR1 FNHDT, CDR2 SITEND (reference sequence). The CDR3 loop reads CASSPDRYEQYF. The part of the CDR3 DNA that was read is TGTGCCAGCAGTCCCGACAGATAT.

This clone occurred a few times. The genes are named according to mouse. The DNA ends 4 residues before the CDR3 does, and the rest of the CDR3 is filled in from the germline J gene. The chain has TRBV31 and TRBJ1-2; D might be TRBD1 (6 bases). The CDR3 contains 13 residues. Germline loops: CDR1 GKSSPN, CDR2 SITVG. V was pared by 5 bases and J by 0 bases, with 10 bases between. The CDR3 is CAWGGAANSDYTF. The sequenced part of the CDR3 DNA is TGTGCCTGGGGGGGGGCAGCAAACTCC.

This clone has only a few counts. The gene symbols are mouse symbols. The read finishes 4 residues shy of the CDR3 end, and the germline J gene is used to complete it. The chain couples TRBV19 to TRBJ2-2; TRBD1 matches at 9 bases. Germline CDR1 reads FNHDT; CDR2 reads SITEND (reference sequence). J lost 6 bases, V lost 5 bases, and 2 bases had no gene match. The CDR3 has 13 amino acids. The DNA read from the CDR3 is TGTGCCAGCAGGTACAGGGGGCCCGGG. Protein sequence: CASRYRGPG. From start to end, the CDR3 is CASRYRGPGQLYF.

This clone turned up a few times. The gene symbols are mouse symbols. The read comes to an end 4 residues before the CDR3 does, leaving the germline J gene to fill in the end. This chain links TRBV1 with TRBJ2-7, with 11 bases identical to TRBD2. CDR1 is NSQYPW and CDR2 is LRSPGD in the germline V gene (reference sequence). The CDR3 length is 14 residues. The covered CDR3 bases are TGCACCTGCAGGCCTGGGACTGGGGGTTAT. It translates to CTCRPGTGGY. The entire CDR3 sequence reads CTCRPGTGGYEQYF.

This clone was counted only a few times. The germline and genes are mouse ones. The read terminates 4 residues ahead of where the CDR3 ends, so the germline J gene completes it. V gene TRBV13-3 combines with J gene TRBJ2-1; 10 bases align to TRBD1. Trimming took 0 bases from V and 6 from J; bases not matched to a gene: 3. The CDR3 is 15 amino acids. Germline V gene lookup returns CDR1 NNHDY and CDR2 SYVADS. The CDR3 reads CASSDEGQGSAEQFF. The covered CDR3 bases are TGTGCCAGCAGTGATGAGGGACAGGGGAGTGCT.

This clone was counted between two and nine times. Here the gene names and germline are mouse. The missing CDR3 end, 4 residues past where the read stops, is filled in from the germline J gene. V usage is TRBV1 and J usage is TRBJ2-1, with 8 bases fitting TRBD2. CDR1 NSQYPW and CDR2 LRSPGD come from the germline V gene (reference sequence). This CDR3 comprises 18 residues. V was pared by 0 bases and J by 1 base, with 8 bases of the junction left unmatched. CDR3 sequence reads: CTCSADSWVGGNYAEQFF. The part of the CDR3 DNA that was read is TGCACCTGCAGTGCAGATAGTTGGGTGGGGGGGAACTATGCT.

This clone was seen a few times. The genes and germline here are from mouse. With the read ending 4 residues before the CDR3 end, the germline J gene is used to fill in that end. The chain carries TRBV13-2 and TRBJ2-2; TRBD1 aligns across 10 bases. V shed 9 bases and J 2 bases; nucleotides not matched to a gene: 4. The germline V gene has CDR1 NNHNN and CDR2 SYGAGS (reference sequence). The CDR3 contains 14 residues. The covered CDR3 bases are TGTGCCACCCCGGGACAGGGGAACACCGGG. Protein product: CATPGQGNTG. The full-length CDR3 reads as CATPGQGNTGQLYF.